This T cell receptor (beta chain) was documented in a study of blood T cell repertoires in COVID-19. Study background: Whether acute or convalescent, the COVID-19 samples came from the United States, Italy and Spain.

Looked up from germline, CDR1 is DFQATT and CDR2 is SNEGSKA (reference sequence). CDR3 length equals 11 residues. V lost 3 bases and J lost 2, with 4 bases in between. Source study methods: Amplification of reference gene primers was used by the study to estimate nucleated cell counts. Data came from immunoSEQ multiplex PCR; TCRdb stores just in-frame clones and leaves some out. V and J calls and clone size come straight from that table; D and trimming were deduced from the DNA. The sample lists about 25,000 clones, roughly nine tenths occurring once. The V call is TRBV20-1, the J call TRBJ1-1, with D uncertain. The sequenced sample was peripheral blood. The sequence came from a man aged 65-85 years with active COVID-19. The CDR3 reads CSASLNTEAFF. CDR3 sequence (DNA): TGCAGTGCTAGCCTTAACACTGAAGCTTTCTTT.